This T cell receptor beta chain is drawn from a study of T cell repertoires in cytomegalovirus infection. In the study overall: Public TCR beta signatures marked donors with CMV infection and the matching HLA.

With regard to this clonotype: Its antigen is still unknown.

Using its own MiXCR run on the reads, TCRdb lists one record per CDR3 protein. Here the sample spans about 210,000 distinct CDR3 sequences, under 8.5% being singletons. CDR3 size: 13 residues. V was clipped by 4 bases and J by 8 bases, with 14 bases between them. Looked up from germline, CDR1 is LGHDT and CDR2 is YNNKEL (reference sequence). Study-wide points: HLA-C-restricted CMV clonotypes gave the most frequent clonotype in two of eight donors. Summed frequency of shared TCR beta families picked out CMV carriers who also had the relevant HLA.

This chain links TRBV3-1 with TRBJ1-1; D unresolved. This TCR derives from a human donor in good health (CMV status not recorded). Some clones in this sample may be carry-over from other donors' samples. The sequenced sample was PBMCs. The CDR3 here is CASSPRVVGEAFF. CDR3 bases: TGTGCCAGCAGCCCGAGAGTTGTGGGCGAAGCTTTCTTT.